The 21 T cell receptor beta chains given below trace back to one sample, sequenced in a study of regulatory T cells in long-lasting Graves disease. Libraries of TCR beta came from iRepertoire HTBI primers plus Arm-PCR of CDR3 regions. One entry per CDR3 protein results from TCRdb running MiXCR on the multiplex PCR reads. This sample has fewer than 550,000 distinct CDR3 sequences, with around a fifth found just once. Time point defined: persistent/refractory GD, antithyroid drugs over 5 years with positive TRAb. PBMCs provided the RNA from which the TCR library was made. The specimen comprised peripheral blood mononuclear cells (PBMCs), sampled when the disease was refractory, from a patient treated with antithyroid drugs. The receptors shown here come from a female donor with Graves disease.

This clonotype was seen at least ten times. The chain links TRBV2 to TRBJ1-1; D uncertain. The CDR3 is 15 amino acids. The germline CDR1 and CDR2 sequences are SNHLY and FYNNEI. Trimming left V 4 bases short and J 0 bases short, with 12 bases between. CDR3 sequence reads: CASSAYLGMNTEAFF. The CDR3 bases are TGTGCCAGCAGTGCGTACCTCGGCATGAACACTGAAGCTTTCTTT. Based on the CDR3 plus reference TRBV2 and TRBJ1-1, the full variable domain is EPEVTQTPSHQVTQMGQEVILRCVPISNHLYFYWYRQILGQKVEFLVSFYNNEISEKSEIFDDQFSVERPDGSNFTLKIRSTKLEDSAMYFCASSAYLGMNTEAFFGQGTRLTVV.

The chain is built from TRBV29-1 and TRBJ2-7; D uncertain. Germline CDR1 reads SQVTM; CDR2 reads ANQGSEA. The germline V and J ends were trimmed by 7 bases and 3 bases, with 16 bases remaining between them. The CDR3 covers 13 residues. CDR3 in amino acids: CSALDTAFYEQYF. CDR3 nucleotides: TGCAGCGCTCTCGACACAGCTTTCTACGAGCAGTACTTC.

This clonotype was observed many times. In nucleotides, the CDR3 is TGTGCCAGCAGCTTGGTTGAGGACACTGAAGCTTTCTTT. Protein: CASSLVEDTEAFF. The chain is built from TRBV28 and TRBJ1-1, with D hard to call. The germline V and J ends were trimmed by 6 bases and 3 bases, with 11 bases remaining between them. From germline, CDR1 is MDHEN and CDR2 SYDVKM. CDR3 length equals 13 residues.

V and J are TRBV4-3 and TRBJ2-5; tentative D call: TRBD2 (5 bases). V lost 0 bases and J lost 3, with 17 bases in between. Germline values: CDR1 LGHNA, CDR2 YSLEER. The CDR3 consists of 17 residues. The CDR3 nucleotides read TGCGCCAGCAGCCAAGAAATCACCGGCGGGTCTGAAGAGACCCAGTACTTC. Translating it yields CASSQEITGGSEETQYF.

This clonotype was counted once. The chain combines TRBV3-1 with TRBJ1-3; TRBD1 might be the D (5 bases). Germline loops: CDR1 LGHDT, CDR2 YNNKEL (reference sequence). The V and J ends lost 4 bases and 14 bases respectively, with 18 bases between them. CDR3 size: 13 residues. The DNA of the CDR3 is TGTGCCAGCAGCCGCCCGGGACCCTCTGGCCTATATTTT. Its translation is CASSRPGPSGLYF. Drawing the rest from reference TRBV3-1 and TRBJ1-3, the complete variable domain is DTAVSQTPKYLVTQMGNDKSIKCEQNLGHDTMYWYKQDSKKFLKIMFSYNNKELIINETVPNRFSPKSPDKAHLNLHINSLELGDSAVYFCASSRPGPSGLYFGEGSWLTVV.

The chain uses TRBV19 and TRBJ2-7; D remains unclear. The CDR3 covers 11 residues. The germline CDR1 and CDR2 sequences are LNHDA and SQIVND (reference sequence). The V gene lost 3 bases and the J gene lost 4 bases, with 4 bases spanning the gap. CDR3 DNA sequence: TGTGCCAGTAGTATGGGATACGAGCAGTACTTC. This translates into CASSMGYEQYF.

Ten or more counts support this clonotype. This rearrangement joins TRBV6-2 or TRBV6-3 to TRBJ2-5; the D gene is possibly TRBD2 (5 bases). This CDR3 comprises 15 residues. The germline V and J ends were trimmed by 2 bases and 5 bases, with 15 bases remaining between them. CDR1 is MNHEY and CDR2 is SVGEGT in the germline V gene. The CDR3 bases are TGTGCCAGCAGTTACGTGGAGGAGAGTTTCGAGACCCAGTACTTC. This sequence encodes CASSYVEESFETQYF.

The chain is built from TRBV9 and TRBJ2-7; 7 bases align to TRBD1. Trimming cost V 0 bases and J 6 bases; bases outside gene matches: 9. There are 15 residues in the CDR3. CDR1 is SGDLS, CDR2 YYNGEE, per germline. CDR3 sequence: CASSVGNRGELEQYF. DNA for the CDR3: TGTGCCAGCAGCGTAGGGAACAGGGGCGAGCTCGAGCAGTACTTC.

The chain couples TRBV3-1 to TRBJ2-5; the match to TRBD2 covers 9 bases. Per germline, CDR1 LGHDT and CDR2 YNNKEL (reference sequence). This CDR3 contains 16 residues. The trim removed 5 bases at V and 4 bases at J, leaving 11 bases unmatched. The CDR3 here is CASSSRGGARAETQYF. In nucleotides, the CDR3 is TGTGCCAGCAGCTCCCGCGGGGGGGCGAGGGCAGAGACCCAGTACTTC.

This chain links TRBV20-1 with TRBJ2-5, with D uncertain. This CDR3 is 14 amino acids long. V lost 5 bases, J lost 4 bases, and 17 bases lay in between. The V gene's germline CDR1 is DFQATT and CDR2 SNEGSKA (reference sequence). The DNA for the CDR3 is TGCAGTGCTTCCCTGGCTTTTGGGCGAGAGACCCAGTACTTC. Translating it yields CSASLAFGRETQYF.

The chain combines TRBV12-3 or TRBV12-4 with TRBJ2-2, with 12 bases identical to TRBD2. This CDR3 comprises 15 residues. V was clipped by 5 bases and J by 4 bases; unmatched bases: 2. Written as DNA, the CDR3 is TGTGCCAGCAGTCGACTAGCGGGAGTCACCGGGGAGCTGTTTTTT. Translating it yields CASSRLAGVTGELFF.

The rearrangement links TRBV5-1 to TRBJ1-4, with 8 bases identical to TRBD1. Germline V gives CDR1 SGHRS, CDR2 YFSETQ. This CDR3 contains 17 residues. V lost 0 bases, J lost 7 bases, and 11 bases stayed unmatched. CDR3 in amino acids: CASSLANAGTGGEKLFF. The CDR3 DNA sequence: TGCGCCAGCAGCTTGGCAAACGCCGGGACAGGAGGTGAAAAACTGTTTTTT.

Ten or more counts support this clonotype. This sequence joins TRBV2 and TRBJ1-6; D is unclear. Germline CDR1 SNHLY, CDR2 FYNNEI. This CDR3 spans 13 amino acids. Trimming stripped 4 bases from V and 12 bases from J, with 13 bases between. This CDR3 reads CASSGKGTGPLHF. The CDR3 DNA reads as TGTGCCAGCAGTGGAAAGGGAACGGGACCCCTCCACTTT.

This clonotype occurred many times. This sequence joins TRBV28 and TRBJ1-5, with 8 bases identical to TRBD1. The CDR3 sequence is 16 residues long. CDR1 and CDR2 (germline): MDHEN, SYDVKM. Unmatched junction bases numbered 11, after V lost 5 bases and J lost 5 bases. The CDR3 reads CASSRDRGIPDQPQHF. CDR3 bases: TGTGCCAGCAGTAGAGACAGGGGCATCCCCGATCAGCCCCAGCATTTT.

This clonotype was recorded a few times. J is TRBJ2-1 and V is TRBV2, with D uncertain. This CDR3 region has 12 residues. Germline lookup yields CDR1 SNHLY and CDR2 FYNNEI. V dropped 8 bases and J dropped 3 bases, with 8 bases sitting between them. DNA for the CDR3: TGTGCCAGCCGGACCCGCTACAATGAGCAGTTCTTC. It yields the protein CASRTRYNEQFF.

The chain combines TRBV20-1 with TRBJ2-7; D is perhaps TRBD1 (5 bases). This CDR3 region has 13 residues. Between the trimmed V and J ends, which lost 3 bases and 3 bases, there was a span of 12 bases. The germline gives CDR1 DFQATT, CDR2 SNEGSKA (reference sequence). CDR3 region: CSASTGVGYEQYF. The CDR3 DNA follows: TGCAGTGCTAGTACAGGCGTGGGCTACGAGCAGTACTTC.

The sample holds a few counts of this clonotype. The J gene is TRBJ2-7, the V gene TRBV27; 10 bases match TRBD1. Looked up from germline, CDR1 is MNHEY and CDR2 is SMNVEV (reference sequence). Trimming removed 11 bases from V and 4 bases from J; junction bases left unmatched: 8. The CDR3 contains 13 residues. The CDR3 coding sequence is TGTGCCGGTCAGACAGGGGGCTGGTACGAGCAGTACTTC. This codes for CAGQTGGWYEQYF.

The rearrangement uses TRBV28 and TRBJ2-3; 14 positions match TRBD2. The CDR3 length is 15 residues. The V gene end was trimmed by 5 bases and the J gene end by 7 bases; junction bases not matched to a gene: 5. CDR1 MDHEN and CDR2 SYDVKM come from the germline V gene. The DNA for the CDR3 is TGTGCCAGCAGTGTAGGGACTAGCGGGAGTTATACGCAGTATTTT. Protein: CASSVGTSGSYTQYF.

The chain recombines TRBV9 with TRBJ2-5, with D perhaps TRBD2 (6 bases). The germline V gene has CDR1 SGDLS and CDR2 YYNGEE. The CDR3 length is 14 residues. Trimming pared 3 bases from V and 4 bases from J, leaving 13 bases between. CDR3 nucleotide sequence: TGTGCCAGCAGCGAGGAAGGGGAGGTAGAGACCCAGTACTTC. Translated: CASSEEGEVETQYF.

The chain has TRBV20-1 and TRBJ1-6; D remains ambiguous. Germline V gene sequence: CDR1 DFQATT, CDR2 SNEGSKA (reference sequence). The CDR3 runs to 12 residues. V was pared by 3 bases and J by 7 bases, with 7 bases between. CDR3 sequence: CSASEENSPLHF. The CDR3 DNA reads as TGCAGTGCTAGCGAAGAAAATTCACCCCTCCACTTT.

This clonotype was counted ten times or more. The rearrangement joins TRBV28 to TRBJ1-1; TRBD1 agrees at 10 bases. The V and J ends lost 2 bases and 1 base, in that order; junction bases with no gene match: 4. The CDR3 is 16 residues long. CDR1 MDHEN and CDR2 SYDVKM come from the germline V gene. CDR3 in DNA: TGTGCCAGCAGTTTACTGACAGGGGGCGCGAACACTGAAGCTTTCTTT. Its translation is CASSLLTGGANTEAFF.